This note documents a single T cell receptor (beta chain) sequence. The data originate from a study of blood T cell repertoires in COVID-19. This table comes from immunoSEQ multiplex PCR, and its TCRdb copy is limited to in-frame clones, with some not included. In the table there are some 140,000 clones, less than 95% of which are singletons. CDR1 and CDR2 (germline): LGHDT, YNNKEL (reference sequence). The CDR3 has 16 amino acids. V was trimmed by 1 base and J by 1 base, leaving 13 bases between them. The sequence was collected from a man aged 50-60 years with acute or convalescent COVID-19. The gene calls are TRBV3-1 (or the pseudogene TRBV3-2) and TRBJ1-2, with a tentative D call TRBD1 (6 bases). Material: peripheral blood. The CDR3 DNA is TGTGCCAGCAGCCAAGGCTGGGACACGGTTAACTATGGCTACACCTTC. As protein: CASSQGWDTVNYGYTF.